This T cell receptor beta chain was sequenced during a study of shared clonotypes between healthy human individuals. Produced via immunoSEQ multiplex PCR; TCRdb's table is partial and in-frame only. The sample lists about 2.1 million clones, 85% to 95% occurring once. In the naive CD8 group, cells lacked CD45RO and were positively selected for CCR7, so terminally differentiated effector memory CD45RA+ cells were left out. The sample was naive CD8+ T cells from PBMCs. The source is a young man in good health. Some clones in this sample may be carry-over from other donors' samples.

The CDR3: CAWSPWGQGGQPQHF. The CDR3 DNA sequence: TGTGCCTGGAGCCCCTGGGGGCAGGGAGGTCAGCCCCAGCATTTT. The rearrangement links TRBV30 to TRBJ1-5, with a possible D match to TRBD1 (6 bases). Deletions cut 3 bases from V and 6 bases from J, with 18 bases between. The CDR3 length is 15 residues. Germline lookup yields CDR1 GTSNPN and CDR2 SVGIG (reference sequence).